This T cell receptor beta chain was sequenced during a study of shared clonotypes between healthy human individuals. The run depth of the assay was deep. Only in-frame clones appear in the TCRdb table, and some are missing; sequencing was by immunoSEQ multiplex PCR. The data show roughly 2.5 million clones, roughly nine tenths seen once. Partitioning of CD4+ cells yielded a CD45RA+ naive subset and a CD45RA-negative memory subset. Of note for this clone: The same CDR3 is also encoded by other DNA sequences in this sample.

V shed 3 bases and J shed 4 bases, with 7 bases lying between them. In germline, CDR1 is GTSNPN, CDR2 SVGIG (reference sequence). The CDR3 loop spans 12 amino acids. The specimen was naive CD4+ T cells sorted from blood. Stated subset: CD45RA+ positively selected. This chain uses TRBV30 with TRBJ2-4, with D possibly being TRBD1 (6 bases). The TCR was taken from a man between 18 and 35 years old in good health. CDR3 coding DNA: TGTGCCTGGAGAGGACAGAAAAACATTCAGTACTTC. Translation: CAWRGQKNIQYF. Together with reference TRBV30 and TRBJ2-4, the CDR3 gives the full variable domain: SQTIHQWPATLVQPVGSPLSLECTVEGTSNPNLYWYRQAAGRGLQLLFYSVGIGQISSEVPQNLSASRPQDRQFILSSKKLLLSDSGFYLCAWRGQKNIQYFGAGTRLSVL.